The rows below give T cell receptor beta chains drawn from one sample of a study of beta chain features in type 1 diabetes. Profiled with immunoSEQ multiplex PCR; TCRdb holds only in-frame clones, not every one. The sample contains around 330,000 clones, more than 9.5% of which appear only once. Sequences were obtained from naive CD4+ T cells from blood. All receptors derive from a woman in her 30s in good health. The CDR3 runs from the conserved cysteine through the conserved F or W. A D gene is named only where the DNA matches it firmly. The listing skips clone size in some rows; elsewhere it reads once, few, many or a size class.

J	D	size	V	CDR3
TRBJ2-5	NA	few	TRBV6-6	CASSEGAQYF
TRBJ1-1	TRBD1	NA	TRBV6-5	CASSNDRGITEAFF
TRBJ1-3	NA	few	TRBV29-1	CSVESGYGNTIYF
TRBJ2-1	TRBD2	few	TRBV4-2	CASSQDGTSGRREQFF
TRBJ2-5	TRBD1	NA	TRBV23-1	CASSQSTPDRGVLQETQYF
TRBJ2-1	TRBD2	few	TRBV2	CASSSGTSPYNEQFF
TRBJ2-1	NA	few	TRBV19	CASMFGNYNEQFF
TRBJ2-3	NA	few	TRBV10-3	CAINQAGDTQYF
TRBJ2-6	TRBD1	few	TRBV5-5	CASSFRGTGDASGANVLTF
TRBJ2-5	NA	NA	TRBV5-6	CASSLRRGETQYF
TRBJ2-1	TRBD2	NA	TRBV5-1	CASSLTPGLAGTGNEQFF
TRBJ2-3	NA	few	TRBV19	CASSIGGSSTDTQYF
TRBJ2-7	TRBD2	NA	TRBV28	CASSLSLAGGIEQYF
TRBJ1-2	NA	few	TRBV4-3	CASSHDSGIYGYTF
TRBJ2-2	TRBD1	few	TRBV28	CASSVPGQGSGELFF
TRBJ2-7	NA	NA	TRBV9	CASSVERLGRLDSYEQYF
TRBJ2-6	NA	few	TRBV18	CASSPRYSSDSGANVLTF
TRBJ2-7	TRBD2	NA	TRBV7-2	CASSTRTSGTYEQYF
TRBJ2-1	NA	NA	TRBV7-3	CASSLDRNNEQFF
TRBJ2-2	NA	NA	TRBV19	CASSIQGNTGELFF
TRBJ2-3	NA	NA	TRBV2	CASSGHSGLYTDTQYF
TRBJ2-1	NA	few	TRBV2	CASSESLGGWDEQFF
TRBJ1-5	TRBD1	few	TRBV4-3	CASSRTGGAGQPQHF
TRBJ2-1	TRBD2	few	TRBV4-2	CASSQEGTTVSYNEQFF
TRBJ2-3	NA	NA	TRBV7-2	CASSSYTTDTQYF
TRBJ2-1	TRBD2	NA	TRBV5-4	CASSRWGAGESDNEQFF
TRBJ1-1	NA	NA	TRBV5-4	CASTRNTEAFF
TRBJ2-1	NA	few	TRBV11-2	CASSWVYTGEGEQFF
TRBJ2-7	TRBD2	few	TRBV7-2	CASSFSGNPPYEQYF
TRBJ2-7	NA	few	TRBV29-1	CSVPGDLAYEQYF
TRBJ2-1	NA	NA	TRBV18	CASSPTAELSFF
TRBJ1-2	TRBD1	NA	TRBV7-9	CASSLAAGGGGYGYTF
TRBJ2-7	TRBD2	few	TRBV5-1	CASSAGLAGVNEQYF
TRBJ1-1	NA	NA	TRBV7-3	CASSLQQNTEAFF
TRBJ1-5	NA	once	TRBV7-2	CASSLGRAGQPQHF
TRBJ2-7	TRBD1	NA	TRBV29-1	CSVRGPVHEQYF
TRBJ2-7	NA	few	TRBV29-1	CSVGSQGGEQYF
TRBJ2-1	TRBD1	few	TRBV13	CASSSRQGGLGQQFF
TRBJ2-1	TRBD2	few	TRBV30	CAWSGRTSGSGEQFF
TRBJ2-7	NA	NA	TRBV4-3	CASSSLSGPSYEQYF
TRBJ2-3	TRBD2	NA	TRBV28	CASSGRDTQYF
TRBJ1-4	NA	NA	TRBV4-3	CASSQEQIGRTGEKLFF
TRBJ2-7	TRBD2	NA	TRBV29-1	CSVGLAGGNSYEQYF
TRBJ2-2	TRBD1	few	TRBV11-2	CASSYEGAITGELFF
TRBJ2-3	TRBD2	NA	TRBV11-3	CASSPGLAGGSGTQYF
TRBJ2-1	TRBD2	NA	TRBV7-9	CASSLTSGYNEQFF
TRBJ1-1	TRBD1	few	TRBV9	CASSATRGYGEAFF